This TCR beta chain came from a study of cytomegalovirus exposure and HLA in healthy donors. In regard to this clone: Its target is not known.

General observations from the study: It was only CMV serostatus that was available as immune exposure information. Associated with cytomegalovirus, according to the listing, were some 150 TCR beta chains.

Germline CDR1 and CDR2: MDHEN and SYDVKM. The CDR3 consists of 16 residues. With 6 bases removed from V and 4 bases from J, the gap between germline ends came to 21 bases. It was with 60 Vbeta and 13 Jbeta primers that the PCR ran. Measured with immunoSEQ multiplex PCR; TCRdb has only the in-frame clones, and not every one. Of fewer than 250,000 clones in the sample, roughly 77% are singletons; the top ten hold around 0.42%. The J gene is TRBJ1-2, the V gene TRBV28, with D perhaps TRBD1 (6 bases). The sequence derives from a male donor in good health and CMV-seropositive. The sequenced sample consisted of PBMCs. The CDR3, as DNA: TGTGCCAGCAGCCAAAGACAGGCGGGCTTCCTCTATGGCTACACCTTC. This sequence encodes CASSQRQAGFLYGYTF.